Each of the 26 T cell receptor beta chains below was sequenced from the same sample in a study of T cells in Graves' hyperthyroidism and ophthalmopathy. RNA transcripts yielded amplified TCR beta CDR3 regions. HTBI primers were the set used in a first-round RT-PCR of the TCR CDR3. TCRdb independently ran MiXCR on the multiplex PCR reads; one entry per CDR3 protein. The sample holds 400,000 or so distinct CDR3 sequences; roughly 15% are singletons and the top ten take about 21%. The sequencing input was blood. These receptors came from a woman aged 60 to 75 with Graves' ophthalmopathy.

This clonotype occurred many times. The chain recombines TRBV5-1 with TRBJ2-3; D gene uncertain. The CDR3 has 13 amino acids. V was trimmed by 5 bases and J by 2 bases, leaving 9 bases between them. In germline, CDR1 is SGHRS, CDR2 YFSETQ. For the CDR3, the DNA is TGCGCCAGCAGAGGCAGCTTCACAGATACGCAGTATTTT. It specifies CASRGSFTDTQYF.

This clonotype was picked up many times. This chain links TRBV28 with TRBJ1-5; the match to TRBD1 covers 9 bases. The J segment lost 12 bases and the V segment lost 6 bases, leaving 6 bases of the junction unmatched. The CDR3 consists of 12 residues. The germline V gene has CDR1 MDHEN and CDR2 SYDVKM. The chain's CDR3 is CASSPRTGVQHF. Written as DNA, the CDR3 is TGTGCCAGCAGCCCCAGGACAGGGGTCCAGCATTTT.

There are many counts of this clonotype. V gene TRBV11-2 combines with J gene TRBJ2-1; 8 positions agree with TRBD2. The CDR3 spans 17 residues. The germline gives CDR1 SGHAT, CDR2 FQNNGV. J gave up 3 bases and V 5 bases, and 12 bases lay outside the gene matches. The CDR3 loop reads CASSHLGSGALYNEQFF. The CDR3 DNA sequence: TGTGCCAGCAGCCATCTAGGTAGCGGGGCCCTCTACAATGAGCAGTTCTTC. The full variable domain, rest sourced from reference TRBV11-2 and TRBJ2-1, is EAGVAQSPRYKIIEKRQSVAFWCNPISGHATLYWYQQILGQGPKLLIQFQNNGVVDDSQLPKDRFSAERLKGVDSTLKIQPAKLEDSAVYLCASSHLGSGALYNEQFFGPGTRLTVL.

This clonotype was observed at least ten times. V and J are TRBV27 and TRBJ2-2, with 8 bases fitting TRBD2. The CDR3 is made up of 19 amino acids. Germline CDR1 MNHEY, CDR2 SMNVEV (reference sequence). With 3 bases clipped from V and 4 bases from J, the junction kept 16 bases outside the gene matches. Here the CDR3 reads CASSLEGLGSISGTGELFF. In nucleotides, the CDR3 is TGTGCCAGCAGTTTGGAGGGACTAGGGTCGATTTCAGGCACCGGGGAGCTGTTTTTT.

This clonotype was seen a few times. The V call is TRBV7-9, the J call TRBJ2-7; D is ambiguous. V was pared by 1 base and J by 0 bases, with 16 bases between. CDR1 is SEHNR and CDR2 is FQNEAQ in the germline V gene (reference sequence). This CDR3 contains 17 residues. The DNA for the CDR3 is TGTGCCAGCAGCTTAGATGGTCCGGGCCATAGCTCCTACGAGCAGTACTTC. It codes for CASSLDGPGHSSYEQYF.

This clonotype was seen many times. The gene calls are TRBV20-1 and TRBJ2-1; D ambiguous. Germline loops: CDR1 DFQATT, CDR2 SNEGSKA (reference sequence). The CDR3 contains 14 residues. V was clipped by 3 bases and J by 1 base, with 10 bases between them. CDR3 loop: CSARVVDSYNEQFF. The CDR3 bases are TGCAGTGCTAGGGTCGTAGATTCCTACAATGAGCAGTTCTTC.

This clonotype was counted at least ten times. This chain uses TRBV27 with TRBJ2-7; the match to TRBD2 covers 9 bases. CDR1 and CDR2 from the germline V gene are MNHEY and SMNVEV (reference sequence). V was clipped by 4 bases and J by 4 bases; unmatched bases: 5. The CDR3 spans 14 residues. CDR3 region: CASSSGTSRYEQYF. The CDR3 coding sequence is TGTGCCAGCAGTTCCGGGACTAGCAGATACGAGCAGTACTTC.

This clonotype has ten or more counts. This sequence joins TRBV2 and TRBJ2-3; 7 bases match TRBD2. Germline CDR1 reads SNHLY; CDR2 reads FYNNEI. Unmatched junction bases numbered 8, after V lost 5 bases and J lost 0 bases. The CDR3 runs 16 residues. Written as DNA, the CDR3 is TGTGCCAGCAGTCTCCCGGCTAGCGGTAGCACAGATACGCAGTATTTT. Amino acids: CASSLPASGSTDTQYF.

A few counts support this clonotype. The chain couples TRBV12-3 or TRBV12-4 to TRBJ2-2, with 8 nucleotides matching TRBD1. The J segment lost 3 bases and the V segment lost 5 bases, leaving 5 bases of the junction unmatched. The CDR3 length is 15 residues. CDR3 nucleotides: TGTGCCAGCAGTCACAGACAGGGGTACACCGGGGAGCTGTTTTTT. Amino acids: CASSHRQGYTGELFF.

This clonotype was observed a handful of times. The chain carries TRBV9 and TRBJ1-1; D might be TRBD1 (6 bases). V lost 0 bases to trimming and J lost 2 bases, with 8 bases between them. The CDR3 totals 14 residues. CDR1 and CDR2 (germline): SGDLS, YYNGEE. The CDR3 DNA reads as TGTGCCAGCAGCGTAGACAGGGAAAACACTGAAGCTTTCTTT. Translating gives CASSVDRENTEAFF.

This clonotype was observed at least ten times. The chain has TRBV5-1 and TRBJ2-3, with 8 bases identical to TRBD1. This CDR3 is 16 amino acids long. V lost 3 bases to trimming and J lost 0 bases; unmatched junction nucleotides: 6. Germline V gene lookup returns CDR1 SGHRS and CDR2 YFSETQ. This CDR3 reads CASSSLTGGSTDTQYF. In DNA form, the CDR3 reads TGCGCCAGCAGCTCCCTAACAGGGGGGAGCACAGATACGCAGTATTTT.

This clonotype was counted a few times. A much more abundant neighbour one base away suggests this may be a read error. The J gene is TRBJ2-3, the V gene TRBV12-3 or TRBV12-4; D is uncertain. This CDR3 is built from 13 residues. The CDR3 DNA reads as TGTGCCAGCACCCTACTTCGCACAGATACGCGGTATTTT. This sequence encodes CASTLLRTDTRYF.

Only a few counts were recorded for this clonotype. The chain is built from TRBV6-1 and TRBJ1-5, with 7 bases lining up with TRBD1. There are 15 residues in the CDR3. The germline V gene encodes CDR1 MNHNS and CDR2 SASEGT. V shed 5 bases, J shed 3 bases, and the junction held 7 bases outside the gene matches. CDR3 coding DNA: TGTGCCAGCAGTCTAACGACAGGGTCCAATCAGCCCCAGCATTTT. Its translation is CASSLTTGSNQPQHF.

There are many counts of this clonotype. The V gene is TRBV3-1, the J gene TRBJ2-2, with a weak D call TRBD1 (6 bases). Germline CDR1 LGHDT, CDR2 YNNKEL (reference sequence). The CDR3 has 16 residues. The V end was cut by 0 bases, the J end by 4 bases, with 12 bases between. The CDR3 DNA is TGTGCCAGCAGCCAAGATAGGGGGATCGGCACCGGGGAGCTGTTTTTT. Its protein product is CASSQDRGIGTGELFF.

Only a few counts were recorded for this clonotype. The chain is built from TRBV20-1 and TRBJ1-2; no clear D gene. From germline, CDR1 is DFQATT and CDR2 SNEGSKA (reference sequence). The V gene lost 3 bases and the J gene lost 3 bases, with 17 bases spanning the gap. This CDR3 spans 15 amino acids. The CDR3 sequence: CSASPGRVGDYGYTF. DNA for the CDR3: TGCAGTGCTAGTCCCGGACGGGTCGGGGACTATGGCTACACCTTC.

This clonotype was counted at least ten times. V gene TRBV11-2 combines with J gene TRBJ2-7; D is perhaps TRBD2 (6 bases). Germline V gene sequence: CDR1 SGHAT, CDR2 FQNNGV. V shed 3 bases and J shed 3 bases, with 12 bases lying between them. The CDR3 contains 14 residues. This CDR3 reads CASSFGGVNYEQYF. The CDR3 nucleotides are TGTGCCAGCAGCTTCGGCGGGGTAAACTACGAGCAGTACTTC.

This clonotype was observed many times. The V and J genes are TRBV5-1 and TRBJ2-7, with 11 bases identical to TRBD2. Trimming took 0 bases from V and 6 from J; bases not matched to a gene: 5. The germline V gene has CDR1 SGHRS and CDR2 YFSETQ. The length of the CDR3 is 15 residues. In nucleotides, the CDR3 is TGCGCCAGCAGCTTGGAACTAGCGGGAGTTTTCGAGCAGTACTTC. Residues: CASSLELAGVFEQYF.

This clonotype was counted between two and nine times. With a much larger clone just one base away, this may be a read error. V and J are TRBV5-5 and TRBJ2-7; possibly TRBD1 for D (6 bases). The V and J ends lost 3 bases and 0 bases respectively, with 7 bases between them. There are 13 residues in the CDR3. CDR1 SGHKS and CDR2 YYEKEE come from the germline V gene (reference sequence). DNA for the CDR3: TGTGCCAGCAGCTGGACAGCCTCCTACGAGCAGTACTTC. As protein: CASSWTASYEQYF.

This clonotype turned up a few times. The gene calls are TRBV12-3 or TRBV12-4 and TRBJ2-1; the D gene is possibly TRBD1 (6 bases). The CDR3 contains 17 residues. V lost 0 bases, J lost 2 bases, and 14 bases lay in between. The CDR3 coding sequence is TGTGCCAGCAGTTTAGCGGATTTGAGGACAGCCTACAATGAGCAGTTCTTC. Translating gives CASSLADLRTAYNEQFF.

Many counts were recorded for this clonotype. V is TRBV18 and J is TRBJ2-7; D possibly corresponds to TRBD1 (5 bases). Trimming took 3 bases from V and 2 from J, leaving 11 bases between them. The germline V gene has CDR1 KGHSH and CDR2 LQKENI. This CDR3 region has 14 residues. CDR3 in amino acids: CASSPRQYTYEQYF. CDR3 sequence (DNA): TGTGCCAGCTCACCCCGACAGTACACCTACGAGCAGTACTTC.

This clonotype was seen repeatedly, ten times or more. This rearrangement joins TRBV7-9 to TRBJ2-1; perhaps TRBD2 as D (5 bases). The V end lost 2 bases, the J end lost 5 bases, and 10 bases lay between the germline ends. Looked up from germline, CDR1 is SEHNR and CDR2 is FQNEAQ (reference sequence). This CDR3 is 14 amino acids long. CDR3 bases: TGTGCCAGCAGCTTAACCCTAGCCGACAATGAGCAGTTCTTC. Its protein product is CASSLTLADNEQFF.

This clonotype was seen ten or more times. The V gene is TRBV9, the J gene TRBJ2-3, with TRBD2 matching 14 bases. The germline V gene encodes CDR1 SGDLS and CDR2 YYNGEE. V dropped 5 bases and J dropped 3; count of bases not matched to a gene: 2. CDR3 length: 15 residues. DNA of the CDR3: TGTGCCAGCAGGGGACTAGCGGGAGAGACAGATACGCAGTATTTT. It is translated as CASRGLAGETDTQYF.

The chain carries TRBV10-1 and TRBJ1-4; D is undetermined. This CDR3 is 14 amino acids long. V lost 4 bases and J lost 3, with 9 bases in between. Germline values: CDR1 WNHNN, CDR2 SYGVQD (reference sequence). Written as DNA, the CDR3 is TGCGCCAGCAGTGCGCAGGAATCTAATGAAAAACTGTTTTTT. Protein sequence: CASSAQESNEKLFF.

This clonotype was seen repeatedly, ten times or more. The chain uses TRBV29-1 and TRBJ1-1; D is undetermined. The CDR3 is made up of 11 amino acids. Trimming removed 6 bases at V and 3 bases at J, with 8 bases between. Germline CDR1 SQVTM, CDR2 ANQGSEA. For the CDR3, the DNA is TGCAGCGTGGATGAGTACACTGAAGCTTTCTTT. This gives the protein CSVDEYTEAFF. The variable domain in full, with the rest retrieved from reference TRBV29-1 and TRBJ1-1, is SAVISQKPSRDICQRGTSLTIQCQVDSQVTMMFWYRQQPGQSLTLIATANQGSEATYESGFVIDKFPISRPNLTFSTLTVSNMSPEDSSIYLCSVDEYTEAFFGQGTRLTVV.

This clonotype appeared many times. The J gene is TRBJ1-2, the V gene TRBV20-1; a weak D match, TRBD1 (5 bases). From germline, CDR1 is DFQATT and CDR2 SNEGSKA (reference sequence). Deletions cut 2 bases from V and 9 bases from J, with 16 bases between. The CDR3 is 13 residues long. The CDR3 DNA sequence: TGCAGTGCTAGACCCTCTGGGGCTGATCGCTACACCTTC. This sequence encodes CSARPSGADRYTF.

This clonotype was recorded at least ten times. This sequence joins TRBV7-9 and TRBJ2-7; possibly TRBD1 or TRBD2 for D (5 bases each). The CDR3 loop spans 16 amino acids. Germline lookup yields CDR1 SEHNR and CDR2 FQNEAQ (reference sequence). V lost 5 bases and J lost 2, with 19 bases in between. The CDR3 loop is CASSRGTAWETYEQYF. As DNA, the CDR3 is TGTGCCAGCAGCCGTGGGACGGCTTGGGAAACCTACGAGCAGTACTTC.